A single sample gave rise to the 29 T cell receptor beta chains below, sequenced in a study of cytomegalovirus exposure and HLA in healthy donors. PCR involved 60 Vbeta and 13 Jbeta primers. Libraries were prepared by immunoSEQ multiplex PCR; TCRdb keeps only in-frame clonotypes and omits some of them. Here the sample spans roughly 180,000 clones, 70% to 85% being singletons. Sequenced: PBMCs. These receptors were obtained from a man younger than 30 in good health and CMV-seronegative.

Written as DNA, the CDR3 is TGCACCATCAAGGTAATAGCGGGATACAATGAGCAGTTCTTC. Its translation: CTIKVIAGYNEQFF. The chain couples TRBV29-1 to TRBJ2-1; 8 bases fit TRBD2. Germline loops: CDR1 SQVTM, CDR2 ANQGSEA. This CDR3 has 14 amino acids.

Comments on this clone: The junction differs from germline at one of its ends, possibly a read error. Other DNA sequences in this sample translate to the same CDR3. CDR3 nucleotide sequence: TGCGCCAGCAGCCAAGTGGGACTAGCGACAGATACGCAGTATTTT. It yields the protein CASSQVGLATDTQYF. V is TRBV5-6 and J is TRBJ2-3; 10 bases line up with TRBD2. Germline V gene data show CDR1 as SGHDT and CDR2 as YYEEEE. The CDR3 consists of 15 residues.

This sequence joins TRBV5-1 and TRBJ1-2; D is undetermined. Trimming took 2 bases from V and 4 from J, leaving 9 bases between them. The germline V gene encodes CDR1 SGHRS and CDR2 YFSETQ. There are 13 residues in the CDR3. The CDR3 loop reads CASSFEEAYGYTF. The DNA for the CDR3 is TGCGCCAGCAGCTTTGAGGAGGCCTATGGCTACACCTTC.

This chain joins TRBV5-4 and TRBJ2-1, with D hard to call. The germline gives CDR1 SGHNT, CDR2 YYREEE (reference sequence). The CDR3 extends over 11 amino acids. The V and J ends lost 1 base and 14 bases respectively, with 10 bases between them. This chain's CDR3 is CASSLNFQEFF. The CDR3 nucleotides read TGTGCCAGCAGCTTGAATTTCCAGGAGTTCTTC.

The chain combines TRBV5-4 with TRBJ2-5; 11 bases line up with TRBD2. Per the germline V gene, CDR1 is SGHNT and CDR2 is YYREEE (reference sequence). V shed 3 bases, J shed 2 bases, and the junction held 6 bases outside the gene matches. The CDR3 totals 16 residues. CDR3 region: CASSSFLAGGQETQYF. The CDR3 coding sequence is TGTGCCAGCAGCTCTTTCTTAGCGGGGGGGCAAGAGACCCAGTACTTC.

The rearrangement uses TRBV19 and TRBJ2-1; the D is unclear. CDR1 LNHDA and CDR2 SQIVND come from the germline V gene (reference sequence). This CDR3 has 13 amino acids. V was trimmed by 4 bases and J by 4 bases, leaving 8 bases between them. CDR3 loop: CASSTPPYNEQFF. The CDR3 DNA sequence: TGTGCCAGTAGTACCCCCCCTTACAATGAGCAGTTCTTC.

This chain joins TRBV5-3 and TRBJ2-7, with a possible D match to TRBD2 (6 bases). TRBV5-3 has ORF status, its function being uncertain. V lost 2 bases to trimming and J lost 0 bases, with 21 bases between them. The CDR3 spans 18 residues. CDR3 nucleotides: TGTGCCAGAAGCTTCCTAAGGGGTGGTAGCGGCCTCTCCTACGAGCAGTACTTC. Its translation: CARSFLRGGSGLSYEQYF.

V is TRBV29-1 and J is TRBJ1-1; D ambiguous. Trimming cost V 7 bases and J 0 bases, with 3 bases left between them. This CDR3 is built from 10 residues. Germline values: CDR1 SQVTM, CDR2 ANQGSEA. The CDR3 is CSALNTEAFF. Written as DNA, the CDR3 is TGCAGCGCCTTGAACACTGAAGCTTTCTTT.

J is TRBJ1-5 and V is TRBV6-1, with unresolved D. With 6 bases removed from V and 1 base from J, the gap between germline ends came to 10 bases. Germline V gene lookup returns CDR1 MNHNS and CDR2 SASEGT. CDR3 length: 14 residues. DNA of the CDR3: TGTGCCAGCAGGGGAGGGATGAGCAATCAGCCCCAGCATTTT. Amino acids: CASRGGMSNQPQHF.

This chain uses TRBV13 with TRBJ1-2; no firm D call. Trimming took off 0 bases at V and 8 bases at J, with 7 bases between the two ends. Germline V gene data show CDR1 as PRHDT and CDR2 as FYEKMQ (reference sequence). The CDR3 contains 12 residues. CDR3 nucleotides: TGTGCCAGCAGCTTAGGTAGTAGCGGCTACACCTTC. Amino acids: CASSLGSSGYTF.

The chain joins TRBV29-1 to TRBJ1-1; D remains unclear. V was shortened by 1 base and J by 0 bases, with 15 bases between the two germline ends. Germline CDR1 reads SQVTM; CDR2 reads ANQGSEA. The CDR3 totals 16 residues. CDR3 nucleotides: TGCAGCGTTGAAGGCCTCCTACAGAGAATGAACACTGAAGCTTTCTTT. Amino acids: CSVEGLLQRMNTEAFF.

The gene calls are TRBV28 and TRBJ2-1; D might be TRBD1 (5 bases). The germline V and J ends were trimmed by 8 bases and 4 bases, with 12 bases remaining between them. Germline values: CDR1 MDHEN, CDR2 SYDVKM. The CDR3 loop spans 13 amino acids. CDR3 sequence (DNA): TGTGCCAGCTCGACAGAATCATACAATGAGCAGTTCTTC. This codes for CASSTESYNEQFF. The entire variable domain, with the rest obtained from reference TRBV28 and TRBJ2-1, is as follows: DVKVTQSSRYLVKRTGEKVFLECVQDMDHENMFWYRQDPGLGLRLIYFSYDVKMKEKGDIPEGYSVSREKKERFSLILESASTNQTSMYLCASSTESYNEQFFGPGTRLTVL.

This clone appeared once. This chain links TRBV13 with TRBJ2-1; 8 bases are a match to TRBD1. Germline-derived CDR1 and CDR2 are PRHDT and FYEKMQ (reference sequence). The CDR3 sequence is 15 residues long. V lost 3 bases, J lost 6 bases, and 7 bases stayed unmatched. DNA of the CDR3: TGTGCCAGCAGCTTTCTGGACAGGGTTAGCAATGAGCAGTTCTTC. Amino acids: CASSFLDRVSNEQFF.

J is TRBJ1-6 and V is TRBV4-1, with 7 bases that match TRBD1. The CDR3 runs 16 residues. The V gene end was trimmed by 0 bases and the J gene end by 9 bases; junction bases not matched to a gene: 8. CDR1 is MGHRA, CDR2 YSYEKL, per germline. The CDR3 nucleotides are TGCGCCAGCAGCCAAGATGGGGCCGACAGGGCTTCACCCCTCCACTTT. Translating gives CASSQDGADRASPLHF.

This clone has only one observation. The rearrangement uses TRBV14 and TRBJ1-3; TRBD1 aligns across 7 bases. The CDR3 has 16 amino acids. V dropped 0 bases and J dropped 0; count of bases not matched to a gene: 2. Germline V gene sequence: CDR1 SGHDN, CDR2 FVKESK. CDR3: CASSQDRGFSGNTIYF. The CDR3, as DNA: TGTGCCAGCAGCCAAGACAGGGGGTTCTCTGGAAACACCATATATTTT.

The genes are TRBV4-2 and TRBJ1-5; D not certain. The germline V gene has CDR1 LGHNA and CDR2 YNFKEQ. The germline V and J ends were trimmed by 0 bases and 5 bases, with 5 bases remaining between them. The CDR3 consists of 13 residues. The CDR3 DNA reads TGTGCCAGCAGCCAAGATCCTCATCAGCCCCAGCATTTT. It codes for CASSQDPHQPQHF.

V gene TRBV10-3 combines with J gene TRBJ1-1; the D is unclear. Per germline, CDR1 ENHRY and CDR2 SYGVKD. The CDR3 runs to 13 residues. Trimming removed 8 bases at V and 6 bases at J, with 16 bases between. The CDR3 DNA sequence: TGTGCCATCGGAAATTATGAGGAAGCTGAAGCTTTCTTT. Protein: CAIGNYEEAEAFF.

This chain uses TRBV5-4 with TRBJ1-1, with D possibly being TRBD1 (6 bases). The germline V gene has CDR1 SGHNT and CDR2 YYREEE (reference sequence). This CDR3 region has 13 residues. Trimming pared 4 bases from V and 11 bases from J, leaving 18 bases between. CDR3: CASSGLQGSGAFF. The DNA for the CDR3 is TGTGCCAGCAGCGGATTACAGGGATCGGGTGCTTTCTTT.

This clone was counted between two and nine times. For the CDR3, the DNA is TGCGCCAGCAGTAACAGGGACGGGTTCCCCACCGGGGAGCTGTTTTTT. Translating it yields CASSNRDGFPTGELFF. V usage is TRBV5-1 and J usage is TRBJ2-2; possibly TRBD1 for D (6 bases). Between the trimmed V and J ends, which lost 5 bases and 4 bases, there was a span of 18 bases. Germline V gene sequence: CDR1 SGHRS, CDR2 YFSETQ. The CDR3 is 16 amino acids. The complete variable domain, with remaining parts taken from reference TRBV5-1 and TRBJ2-2, reads KAGVTQTPRYLIKTRGQQVTLSCSPISGHRSVSWYQQTPGQGLQFLFEYFSETQRNKGNFPGRFSGRQFSNSRSEMNVSTLELGDSALYLCASSNRDGFPTGELFFGEGSRLTVL.

This CDR3 is CASNWASGSDEQFF. The CDR3 nucleotides are TGTGCCAGCAACTGGGCTAGCGGGAGCGATGAGCAGTTCTTC. This rearrangement joins TRBV28 to TRBJ2-1; TRBD2 aligns across 10 bases. Trimming took 7 bases from V and 8 from J; bases not matched to a gene: 8. The germline CDR1 and CDR2 sequences are MDHEN and SYDVKM. The CDR3 length is 14 residues.

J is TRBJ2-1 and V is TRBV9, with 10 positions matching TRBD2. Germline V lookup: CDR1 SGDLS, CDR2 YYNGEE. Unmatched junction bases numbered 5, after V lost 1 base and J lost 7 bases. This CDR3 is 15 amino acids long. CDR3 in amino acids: CASSVSGGVGNEQFF. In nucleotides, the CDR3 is TGTGCCAGCAGCGTAAGCGGGGGGGTGGGAAATGAGCAGTTCTTC.

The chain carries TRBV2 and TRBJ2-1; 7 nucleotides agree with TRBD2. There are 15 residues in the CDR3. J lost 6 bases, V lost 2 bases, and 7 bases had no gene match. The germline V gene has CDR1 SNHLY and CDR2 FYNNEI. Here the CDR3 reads CASSERGTTGNEQFF. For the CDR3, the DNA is TGTGCCAGCAGTGAAAGAGGGACTACTGGCAATGAGCAGTTCTTC.

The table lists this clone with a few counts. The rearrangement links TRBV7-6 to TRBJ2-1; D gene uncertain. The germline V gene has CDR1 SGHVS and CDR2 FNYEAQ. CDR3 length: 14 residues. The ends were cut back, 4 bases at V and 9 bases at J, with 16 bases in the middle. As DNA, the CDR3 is TGTGCCAGCAGCTCCCCTATCTCTCCAGGTGAGCAGTTCTTC. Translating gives CASSSPISPGEQFF.

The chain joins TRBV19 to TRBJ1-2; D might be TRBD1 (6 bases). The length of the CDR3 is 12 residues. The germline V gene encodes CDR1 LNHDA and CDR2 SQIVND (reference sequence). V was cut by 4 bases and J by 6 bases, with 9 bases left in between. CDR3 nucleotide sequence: TGTGCCAGTAGTAACAGGGTGGATGGCTACACCTTC. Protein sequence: CASSNRVDGYTF.

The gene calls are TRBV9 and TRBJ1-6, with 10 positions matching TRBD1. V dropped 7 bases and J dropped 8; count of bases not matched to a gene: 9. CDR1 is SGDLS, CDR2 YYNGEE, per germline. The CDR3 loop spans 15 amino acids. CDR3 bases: TGTGCCAGCTCCCCGAGAGGGACAGGGGATTCACCCCTCCACTTT. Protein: CASSPRGTGDSPLHF.

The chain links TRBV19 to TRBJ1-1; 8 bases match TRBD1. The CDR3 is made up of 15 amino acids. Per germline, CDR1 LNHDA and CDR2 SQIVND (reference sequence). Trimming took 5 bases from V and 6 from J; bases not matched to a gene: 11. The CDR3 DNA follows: TGTGCCAGTAGTGCCCGGGACAGGAATGGCCCTGAAGCTTTCTTT. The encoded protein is CASSARDRNGPEAFF. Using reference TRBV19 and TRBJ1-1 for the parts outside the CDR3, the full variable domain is DGGITQSPKYLFRKEGQNVTLSCEQNLNHDAMYWYRQDPGQGLRLIYYSQIVNDFQKGDIAEGYSVSREKKESFPLTVTSAQKNPTAFYLCASSARDRNGPEAFFGQGTRLTVV.

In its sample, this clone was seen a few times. The chain's CDR3 is CASSVGVYSPGETQYF. The CDR3 nucleotides read TGTGCCAGCAGCGTAGGCGTCTACTCACCCGGGGAGACCCAGTACTTC. The V call is TRBV9, the J call TRBJ2-5; D not certain. From germline, CDR1 is SGDLS and CDR2 YYNGEE. Trimming removed 0 bases from V and 5 bases from J, with 17 bases in between. The CDR3 extends over 16 amino acids.

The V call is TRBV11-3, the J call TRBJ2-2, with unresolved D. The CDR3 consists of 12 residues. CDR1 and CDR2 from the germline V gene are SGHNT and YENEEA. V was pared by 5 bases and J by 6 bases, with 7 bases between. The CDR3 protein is CASSPTAGELFF. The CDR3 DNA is TGTGCCAGCAGCCCCACAGCCGGGGAGCTGTTTTTT. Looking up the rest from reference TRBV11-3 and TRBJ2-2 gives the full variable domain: EAGVVQSPRYKIIEKKQPVAFWCNPISGHNTLYWYLQNLGQGPELLIRYENEEAVDDSQLPKDRFSAERLKGVDSTLKIQPAELGDSAVYLCASSPTAGELFFGEGSRLTVL.

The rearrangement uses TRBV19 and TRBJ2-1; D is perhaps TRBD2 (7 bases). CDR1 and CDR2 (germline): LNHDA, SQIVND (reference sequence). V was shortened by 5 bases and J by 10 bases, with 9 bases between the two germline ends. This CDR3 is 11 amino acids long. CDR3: CASSEGGEQFF. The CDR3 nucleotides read TGTGCCAGTAGTGAGGGGGGGGAGCAGTTCTTC.